The clone carrying this T cell receptor (beta chain) was detected only once. These data come from a study of spatial heterogeneity in lung cancer. Whole-study context: Sequences of the beta chain were consistently detected in greater numbers than alpha-chain sequences.

Regarding time point: sample taken at primary tumor resection. Frozen PBMC, nontumor lung or tumor provided whole RNA, which was sequenced unsorted. The CDR3 is made up of 14 amino acids. The V gene lost 4 bases and the J gene lost 4 bases, with 8 bases spanning the gap. CDR1 and CDR2 (germline): LNHDA, SQIVND (reference sequence). TCRdb re-derived calls from the 5' RACE reads in MiXCR, one entry per CDR3 protein. The repertoire holds about 3,200 distinct CDR3 sequences, roughly 40% seen once, with roughly 76% in the top ten. The source material was PBMCs, sampled at surgery. V is TRBV19 and J is TRBJ1-6; no reliable D call. The sequence was obtained from a male donor with early-stage non-small cell lung cancer. As DNA, the CDR3 is TGTGCCAGTAGTACTACAGAGTATAATTCACCCCTCCACTTT. Amino acid sequence: CASSTTEYNSPLHF.